The 20 T cell receptor beta chains in this list originate from one sample, sequenced in a study of cytomegalovirus exposure and HLA in healthy donors. Researchers ran the PCR with 60 Vbeta and 13 Jbeta primers. Profiled with immunoSEQ multiplex PCR; TCRdb holds only in-frame clones, not every one. The sample lists around 130,000 clones, over 70% occurring once. Specimen: PBMCs. The receptor source for this set is a middle-aged woman in good health and CMV-seronegative.

The rearrangement joins TRBV5-5 to TRBJ1-6; D not resolved. The germline gives CDR1 SGHKS, CDR2 YYEKEE (reference sequence). CDR3 length equals 16 residues. V lost 0 bases to trimming and J lost 10 bases, with 17 bases between them. The CDR3 region has the DNA TGTGCCAGCAGCTTGGTGTGGATCGGGATGGGATCACCCCTCCACTTT. Protein product: CASSLVWIGMGSPLHF.

This clone was picked up one time. V gene TRBV7-6 combines with J gene TRBJ2-3, with D maybe TRBD1 (5 bases). V was cut by 5 bases and J by 2 bases, with 14 bases left in between. Germline-derived CDR1 and CDR2 are SGHVS and FNYEAQ. The CDR3 is 15 residues long. The DNA for the CDR3 is TGTGCCAGCAGCCTGACAGTTGGGCCCACAGATACGCAGTATTTT. Its translation: CASSLTVGPTDTQYF.

This clone was detected once. The genes are TRBV5-1 and TRBJ1-5; D gene unclear. Germline V CDR1 and CDR2: SGHRS, YFSETQ. The CDR3 sequence is 14 residues long. Trimming took off 0 bases at V and 2 bases at J, with 6 bases between the two ends. The CDR3 bases are TGCGCCAGCAGCTTGGTCGGAGGCAATCAGCCCCAGCATTTT. This gives the protein CASSLVGGNQPQHF.

The V gene is TRBV27, the J gene TRBJ2-5; 7 nucleotides agree with TRBD1. V dropped 6 bases and J dropped 0; count of bases not matched to a gene: 4. CDR3 length: 14 amino acids. From germline, CDR1 is MNHEY and CDR2 SMNVEV (reference sequence). The CDR3 DNA reads as TGTGCCAGCAGCCCGACAGGGTACCAAGAGACCCAGTACTTC. Its translation is CASSPTGYQETQYF.

The gene calls are TRBV11-2 and TRBJ2-2, with 10 nucleotides matching TRBD2. This CDR3 region has 15 residues. Trimming at V came to 1 base and at J to 4 bases, leaving 0 bases not matched to a gene. Germline V gene sequence: CDR1 SGHAT, CDR2 FQNNGV. DNA of the CDR3: TGTGCCAGCAGCTTAGGACTAGCGGGCACCGGGGAGCTGTTTTTT. Protein: CASSLGLAGTGELFF.

The chain joins TRBV5-6 to TRBJ2-7; TRBD2 might be the D (6 bases). Germline V gives CDR1 SGHDT, CDR2 YYEEEE. The CDR3 loop spans 13 amino acids. Trimming left V 0 bases short and J 7 bases short, with 11 bases between. The CDR3 DNA reads TGTGCCAGCAGCTTGGGCGGGGCGGAAGAGCAGTACTTC. It is translated as CASSLGGAEEQYF. The whole variable domain, filled in from reference TRBV5-6 and TRBJ2-7, reads DAGVTQSPTHLIKTRGQQVTLRCSPKSGHDTVSWYQQALGQGPQFIFQYYEEEERQRGNFPDRFSGHQFPNYSSELNVNALLLGDSALYLCASSLGGAEEQYFGPGTRLTVT.

This clone was counted once. The chain joins TRBV13 to TRBJ2-1; 7 bases map to TRBD2. Germline V gene lookup returns CDR1 PRHDT and CDR2 FYEKMQ (reference sequence). The CDR3 contains 12 residues. After removal of 5 bases from V and 12 bases from J, the junction contained 7 bases not matched to a gene. Here the CDR3 reads CASSPGGRGQFF. The CDR3 nucleotides are TGTGCCAGCAGCCCCGGGGGGAGGGGGCAGTTCTTC.

J is TRBJ1-2 and V is TRBV7-8; 8 bases fit TRBD1. The CDR3 contains 16 residues. Germline V lookup: CDR1 SGHVS, CDR2 FQNEAQ. The V segment lost 6 bases and the J segment 3 bases; nucleotides outside the gene matches: 12. The CDR3 nucleotides are TGTGCCAGCAGTCGCATTCCAGGGGGCCACGACTATGGCTACACCTTC. Translating gives CASSRIPGGHDYGYTF.

This chain links TRBV5-6 with TRBJ1-6; D might be TRBD1 (6 bases). This CDR3 is 12 amino acids long. V shed 7 bases and J shed 10 bases, with 12 bases lying between them. Germline V gives CDR1 SGHDT, CDR2 YYEEEE. In nucleotides, the CDR3 is TGTGCCAGCTCCCCAGGGGAGTCACCCCTCCACTTT. Protein sequence: CASSPGESPLHF.

The chain has TRBV6-6 and TRBJ2-3; possibly TRBD2 for D (6 bases). Germline CDR1 and CDR2: MNHNY and SVGAGI (reference sequence). This CDR3 spans 14 amino acids. The germline V and J ends were trimmed by 9 bases and 2 bases, with 15 bases remaining between them. This chain's CDR3 is CASGGAGTTDTQYF. DNA for the CDR3: TGTGCCAGTGGTGGCGCGGGGACCACAGATACGCAGTATTTT.

The genes are TRBV2 and TRBJ1-1, with 7 bases fitting TRBD1. With V trimmed by 5 bases and J by 8 bases, 8 bases remained unmatched. In germline, CDR1 is SNHLY, CDR2 FYNNEI. The CDR3 extends over 13 amino acids. The CDR3 spells CASSSDRVEEAFF. CDR3 coding DNA: TGTGCCAGCAGTTCCGACAGGGTGGAGGAAGCTTTCTTT.

The chain carries TRBV5-6 and TRBJ2-5; TRBD1 aligns across 8 bases. With V trimmed by 1 base and J by 0 bases, 5 bases remained unmatched. The length of the CDR3 is 16 residues. CDR1 is SGHDT, CDR2 YYEEEE, per germline. The CDR3 coding sequence is TGTGCCAGCAGCTTGACTATGGACAGGGACCAAGAGACCCAGTACTTC. This sequence encodes CASSLTMDRDQETQYF.

The J gene is TRBJ1-6, the V gene TRBV7-9; possibly TRBD1 for D (6 bases). The V end was cut by 2 bases, the J end by 9 bases, with 14 bases between. The CDR3 extends over 15 amino acids. In germline, CDR1 is SEHNR, CDR2 FQNEAQ (reference sequence). The CDR3 loop reads CASSLRGGRGSPLHF. CDR3 nucleotides: TGTGCCAGCAGCTTAAGGGGGGGCCGGGGTTCACCCCTCCACTTT.

V usage is TRBV7-9 and J usage is TRBJ2-3, with D uncertain. V gave up 5 bases and J gave up 7 bases, with 10 bases separating them. CDR3 length equals 12 residues. Germline lookup yields CDR1 SEHNR and CDR2 FQNEAQ (reference sequence). CDR3 sequence reads: CASSPLTHTQYF. In nucleotides, the CDR3 is TGTGCCAGCAGCCCCTTGACACATACGCAGTATTTT.

V gene TRBV6-5 combines with J gene TRBJ1-4; D is uncertain. Germline V lookup: CDR1 MNHEY, CDR2 SVGAGI. The CDR3 length is 14 residues. V gave up 5 bases and J gave up 0 bases, with 7 bases separating them. CDR3 bases: TGTGCCAGCAGTGGGAGACCAACTAATGAAAAACTGTTTTTT. Amino acid sequence: CASSGRPTNEKLFF.

This sequence joins TRBV19 and TRBJ1-5; TRBD1 agrees at 9 bases. The CDR3 length is 13 residues. V trimming: 11 bases; J trimming: 2 bases; junction bases outside the gene matches: 4. The germline V gene has CDR1 LNHDA and CDR2 SQIVND (reference sequence). CDR3 in amino acids: CAAGQGGNQPQHF. In nucleotides, the CDR3 is TGTGCCGCGGGACAGGGAGGCAATCAGCCCCAGCATTTT.

CDR3 sequence: CASSLGQGVLYF. The CDR3 bases are TGTGCCAGCAGCTTGGGACAGGGGGTTCTGTACTTC. The chain combines TRBV5-4 with TRBJ2-7; 9 bases are shared with TRBD1. This CDR3 has 12 residues. The germline gives CDR1 SGHNT, CDR2 YYREEE (reference sequence). The trim removed 0 bases at V and 12 bases at J, leaving 4 bases unmatched.

V is TRBV28 and J is TRBJ1-2; possible D gene TRBD1, 5 bases. V lost 4 bases to trimming and J lost 4 bases, with 19 bases between them. In germline, CDR1 is MDHEN, CDR2 SYDVKM. The CDR3 loop spans 16 amino acids. The CDR3 spells CASSSTGLRGGYGYTF. DNA of the CDR3: TGTGCCAGCAGTTCAACCGGGCTCCGGGGGGGCTATGGCTACACCTTC.

The CDR3 is CASIRSREGVTGELFF. The CDR3 nucleotides are TGTGCCAGCATCCGATCGCGGGAGGGGGTCACCGGGGAGCTGTTTTTT. The V gene is TRBV7-8, the J gene TRBJ2-2; 9 bases fit TRBD2. The CDR3 has 16 amino acids. V lost 7 bases and J lost 4; bases outside the gene matches: 10. CDR1 and CDR2 (germline): SGHVS, FQNEAQ. The variable domain in full, with the rest retrieved from reference TRBV7-8 and TRBJ2-2, is GAGVSQSPRYKVAKRGQDVALRCDPISGHVSLFWYQQALGQGPEFLTYFQNEAQLDKSGLPSDRFFAERPEGSVSTLKIQRTQQEDSAVYLCASIRSREGVTGELFFGEGSRLTVL.

The chain uses TRBV4-3 and TRBJ2-1; TRBD2 matches at 10 bases. V lost 3 bases and J lost 3; bases outside the gene matches: 11. There are 18 residues in the CDR3. Germline V gene sequence: CDR1 LGHNA, CDR2 YSLEER. This chain's CDR3 is CASSQEHGLAVNYNEQFF. The CDR3 nucleotides read TGCGCCAGCAGCCAGGAACACGGACTAGCGGTCAACTACAATGAGCAGTTCTTC.